The present TCR beta chain was sequenced within a study of blood T cell repertoires in COVID-19. Across the study: COVID-19 samples, acute and convalescent, were from the United States, Italy and Spain.

In the authors' workflow: Counts of nucleated cells, estimated from reference gene primer amplification, were obtained. Measured with immunoSEQ multiplex PCR; TCRdb has only the in-frame clones, and not every one. That table furnishes V, J and clone size, whereas the DNA furnished D and trimming. This sample carries some 38,000 clones, around 87% of them seen once, and the ten largest clones take under 30%. The TCR comes from a man aged 55 to 70 with active or convalescent COVID-19. The sample consisted of peripheral blood.

The CDR3 nucleotides read TGTGCCAGTAGTATAGATCTACAGGGATCACCCCTCCACTTT. It codes for CASSIDLQGSPLHF. The chain carries TRBV19 and TRBJ1-6, with D perhaps TRBD1 (6 bases). The CDR3 length is 14 residues. V lost 0 bases to trimming and J lost 10 bases, with 10 bases between them. CDR1 and CDR2 (germline): LNHDA, SQIVND (reference sequence).